This TCR delta chain stems from a study of gamma-delta T cells after stem cell transplantation. In this sample, this clone turned up once. TCRdb re-processed the RT-PCR reads via CATT. The sample carries 1,500 to 2,000 delta-chain clones, roughly 30% recorded once. Trimming shortened V by 0 bases and J by 0 bases, and 16 bases separated the two germline ends. The CDR3 is made up of 17 amino acids. CDR1 GEAIGNYY and CDR2 EKD come from the germline V gene. The chain employs TRDV2 and TRDJ1, with D possibly matching TRDD2 (5 bases). The sequence came from a human donor. It is not recorded whose cells these are; they may come from a transplant donor. The specimen sequenced was gamma-delta T cells. The CDR3 DNA reads TGTGCCTGTGACACCGTCTGGAGTTCCTCGTACACCGATAAACTCATCTTT. Protein sequence: CACDTVWSSSYTDKLIF.